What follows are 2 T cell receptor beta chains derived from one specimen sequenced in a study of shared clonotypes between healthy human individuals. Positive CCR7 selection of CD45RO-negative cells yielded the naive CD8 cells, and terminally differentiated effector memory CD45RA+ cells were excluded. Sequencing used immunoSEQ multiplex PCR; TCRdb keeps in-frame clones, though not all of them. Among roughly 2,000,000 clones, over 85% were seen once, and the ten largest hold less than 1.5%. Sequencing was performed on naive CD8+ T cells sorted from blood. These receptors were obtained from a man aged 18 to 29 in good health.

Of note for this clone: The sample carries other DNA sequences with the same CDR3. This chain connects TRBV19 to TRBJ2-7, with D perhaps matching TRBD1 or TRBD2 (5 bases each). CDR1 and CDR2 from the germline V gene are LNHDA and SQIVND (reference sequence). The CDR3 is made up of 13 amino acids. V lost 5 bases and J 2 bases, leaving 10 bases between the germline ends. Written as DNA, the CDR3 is TGTGCCAGTAGTCCCGGGGCCGCCTACGAGCAGTACTTC. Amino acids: CASSPGAAYEQYF.

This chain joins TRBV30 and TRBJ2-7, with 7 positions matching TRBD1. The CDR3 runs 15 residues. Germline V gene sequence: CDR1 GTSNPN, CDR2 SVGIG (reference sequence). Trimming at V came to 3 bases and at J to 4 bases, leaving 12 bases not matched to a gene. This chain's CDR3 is CAWSEGTEGGYEQYF. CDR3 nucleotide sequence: TGTGCCTGGAGCGAGGGGACAGAGGGCGGGTACGAGCAGTACTTC. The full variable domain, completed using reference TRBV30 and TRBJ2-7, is SQTIHQWPATLVQPVGSPLSLECTVEGTSNPNLYWYRQAAGRGLQLLFYSVGIGQISSEVPQNLSASRPQDRQFILSSKKLLLSDSGFYLCAWSEGTEGGYEQYFGPGTRLTVT.